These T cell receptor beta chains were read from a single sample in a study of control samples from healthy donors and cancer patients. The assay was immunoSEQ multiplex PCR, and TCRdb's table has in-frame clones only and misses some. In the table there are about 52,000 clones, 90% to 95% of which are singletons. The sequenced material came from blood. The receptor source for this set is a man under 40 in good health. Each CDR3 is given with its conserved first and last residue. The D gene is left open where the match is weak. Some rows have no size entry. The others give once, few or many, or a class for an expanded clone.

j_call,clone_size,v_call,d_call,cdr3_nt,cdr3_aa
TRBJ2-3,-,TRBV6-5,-,TGTGCCAGCAGTTACTCGGGCAGGGGGGGAACAGATACGCAGTATTTT,CASSYSGRGGTDTQYF
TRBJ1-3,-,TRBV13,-,TGTGCCAGCAGCTTACGTGGAGGAAACACCATATATTTT,CASSLRGGNTIYF
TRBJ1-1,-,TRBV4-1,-,TGCGCCAGCAGCCAGTTCATGAACACTGAAGCTTTCTTT,CASSQFMNTEAFF
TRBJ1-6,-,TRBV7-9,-,TGTGCCAGCAGCTCGAACAGTAGGGCAGGTGAGTCACCCCTCCACTTT,CASSSNSRAGESPLHF
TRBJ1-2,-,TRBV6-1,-,TGTGCCAGCAGTGAAGCCAACGGTGCCGGGTATGGCTACACCTTC,CASSEANGAGYGYTF
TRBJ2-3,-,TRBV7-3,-,TGTGCCAGCAGCCCAACGAGGGCTACAGATACGCAGTATTTT,CASSPTRATDTQYF
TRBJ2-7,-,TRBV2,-,TGTGCCAGCAGTGAAGTGGGCAGCTCCTACGAGCAGTACTTC,CASSEVGSSYEQYF
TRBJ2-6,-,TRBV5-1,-,TGCGCCAGCAGGAGAGGGTACTCTGGGGCCAACGTCCTGACTTTC,CASRRGYSGANVLTF
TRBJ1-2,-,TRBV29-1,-,TGCAGCGCCCCCCGAGGGGGGGCGGGCGGCTACACCTTC,CSAPRGGAGGYTF
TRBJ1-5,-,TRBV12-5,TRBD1,TGTGCTAGTGGAGCCGCCCCGGTCGACAGGGGTTATAGCAATCAGCCCCAGCATTTT,CASGAAPVDRGYSNQPQHF
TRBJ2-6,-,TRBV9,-,TGTGCCAGCAGCGCCGGTAACTCTGGGGCCAACGTCCTGACTTTC,CASSAGNSGANVLTF
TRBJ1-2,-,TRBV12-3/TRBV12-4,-,TGTGCCAGCAGTTTTGGGACCTTTTATGGCTACACCTTC,CASSFGTFYGYTF
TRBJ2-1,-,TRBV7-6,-,TGTGCCAGCAGCCCAGGGGCGGGAGATTTCAATGAGCAGTTCTTC,CASSPGAGDFNEQFF
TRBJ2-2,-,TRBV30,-,TGTGCCTGGGACGCGGTGCGCACCGGGGAGCTGTTTTTT,CAWDAVRTGELFF
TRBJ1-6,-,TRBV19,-,TGTGCCAGTAGTATGGCAGGGGTCTTCTATTCACCCCTCCACTTT,CASSMAGVFYSPLHF
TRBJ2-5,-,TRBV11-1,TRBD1,TGTGCCAGCAGCTTAGACCCGGGACAGCGGGAGACCCAGTACTTC,CASSLDPGQRETQYF
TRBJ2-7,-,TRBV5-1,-,TGCGCCAGCAGCTTGGGACGGGACTACGAGCAGTACTTC,CASSLGRDYEQYF
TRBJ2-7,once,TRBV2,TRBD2,TGTGCCAGCAGTCTAGCCGGGACTAGCTCCTACGAGCAGTACTTC,CASSLAGTSSYEQYF
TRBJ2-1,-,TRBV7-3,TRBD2,TGTGCCAGCAGCATCTCGGGAGGGGGGTCCTACAATGAGCAGTTCTTC,CASSISGGGSYNEQFF
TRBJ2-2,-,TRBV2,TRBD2,TGTGCCAGCAACGGACTAGCGGGAGGGCAAGTTGTCGGGGAGCTGTTTTTT,CASNGLAGGQVVGELFF
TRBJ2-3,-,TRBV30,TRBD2,TGTGCCTGGAGTGAGCTAGCGGGAGTCGATACGCAGTATTTT,CAWSELAGVDTQYF
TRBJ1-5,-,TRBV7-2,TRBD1,TGTGCCAGCAGCTTCGACAGGGCGGGACAGCCCCAGCATTTT,CASSFDRAGQPQHF
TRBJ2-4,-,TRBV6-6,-,TGTGCCAGCAGTCCAGGACAGCGGGATGCTGCATCCAAAAACATTCAGTACTTC,CASSPGQRDAASKNIQYF
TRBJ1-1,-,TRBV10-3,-,TGTGCCATCAAGGGTGGTACTGAAGCTTTCTTT,CAIKGGTEAFF
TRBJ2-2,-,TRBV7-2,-,TGTGCCAGCAGCTACGTAGCGGCGAACACCGGGGAGCTGTTTTTT,CASSYVAANTGELFF
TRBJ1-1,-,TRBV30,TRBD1,TGTGCCTGGAGACAGGGGGTAAACACTGAAGCTTTCTTT,CAWRQGVNTEAFF
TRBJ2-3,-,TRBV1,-,TGCACCAGCAGCCAAGTCTGGTCCGGGAGATACACAGATACGCAGTATTTT,CTSSQVWSGRYTDTQYF
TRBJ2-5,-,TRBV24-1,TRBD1,TGTGCCACCAGTGGACAGGGTAGGAACCAAGAGACCCAGTACTTC,CATSGQGRNQETQYF
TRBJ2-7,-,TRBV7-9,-,TGTGCCAGCAGCTTAGACTTTTACGAGCAGTACTTC,CASSLDFYEQYF
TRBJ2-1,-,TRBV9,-,TGTGCCAGCAGCGGAATCTCTCGGGGGAGATGGAATGAGCAGTTCTTC,CASSGISRGRWNEQFF
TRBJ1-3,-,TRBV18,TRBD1,TGTGCCAGCTCAGCCGACAGGGCTGGAAACACCATATATTTT,CASSADRAGNTIYF
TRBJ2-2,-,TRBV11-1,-,TGTGCCAGCAGCCCGGATGCGGCCGGGGAGCTGTTTTTT,CASSPDAAGELFF
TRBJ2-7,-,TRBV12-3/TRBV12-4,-,TGTGCCAGCAGTTTAAGCGGCTCTGCGCGGCAGTACTTC,CASSLSGSARQYF
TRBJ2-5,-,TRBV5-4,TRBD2,TGTGCCAGCAACAACCCCGGGACTAGCGGGAGGGCCGGGGAGACCCAGTACTTC,CASNNPGTSGRAGETQYF
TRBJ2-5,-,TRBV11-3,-,TGTGCCAGCAGCCCATCGGGAGGAAGGGGGGAGACCCAGTACTTC,CASSPSGGRGETQYF
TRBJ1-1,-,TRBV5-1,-,TGCGCCAGCAGCTTGTCGGCAGGGGTCCCGAACACTGAAGCTTTCTTT,CASSLSAGVPNTEAFF
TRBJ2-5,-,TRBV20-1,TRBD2,TGCAGTGCTAGTTTTACGGGAGGACAAGAGACCCAGTACTTC,CSASFTGGQETQYF
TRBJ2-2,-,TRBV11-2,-,TGTGCCAGCAGCTTACGGAACGGACTTAACACCGGGGAGCTGTTTTTT,CASSLRNGLNTGELFF
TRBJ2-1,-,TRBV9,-,TGTGCCAGCAGCGTAGCTGGGAACAATGAGCAGTTCTTC,CASSVAGNNEQFF
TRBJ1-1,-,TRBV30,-,TGTGCCTGGCACAATATCCACATGAACACTGAAGCTTTCTTT,CAWHNIHMNTEAFF
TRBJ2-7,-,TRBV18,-,TGTGCCAGCTCACCCCCCGGCCGAGTATACGAGCAGTACTTC,CASSPPGRVYEQYF
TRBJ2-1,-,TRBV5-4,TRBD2,TGTGCCAGCAGCCAGGGACTAGCGGGAGGCCTTACCTACAATGAGCAGTTCTTC,CASSQGLAGGLTYNEQFF
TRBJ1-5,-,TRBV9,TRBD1,TGTGCCAGCAGCGGTGGACAGGGGGCGGGTCAGCCCCAGCATTTT,CASSGGQGAGQPQHF
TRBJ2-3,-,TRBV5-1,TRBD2,TGCGCCAGCAGCATAGCGGGAGGCACAGATACGCAGTATTTT,CASSIAGGTDTQYF
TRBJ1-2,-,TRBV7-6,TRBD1,TGTGCCAGCAGCCAGGGGGAATTGGTTCACTATGGCTACACCTTC,CASSQGELVHYGYTF
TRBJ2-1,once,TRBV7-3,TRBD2,TGTGCCAGCAGCTACCGACTAGCGGAGAGTAAAAATGAGCAGTTCTTC,CASSYRLAESKNEQFF
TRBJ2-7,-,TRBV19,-,TGTGCCAGTAGTCTTCTAGGGGGGCCCTACGAGCAGTACTTC,CASSLLGGPYEQYF